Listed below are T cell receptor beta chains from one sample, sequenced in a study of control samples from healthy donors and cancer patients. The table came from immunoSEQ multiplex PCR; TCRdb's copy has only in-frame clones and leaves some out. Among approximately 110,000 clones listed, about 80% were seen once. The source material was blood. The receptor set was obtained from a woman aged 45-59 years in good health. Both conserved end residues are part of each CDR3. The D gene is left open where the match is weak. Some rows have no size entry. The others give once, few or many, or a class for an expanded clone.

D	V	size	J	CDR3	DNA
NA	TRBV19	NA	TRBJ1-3	CASRETAASGNTIYF	TGTGCCAGTAGAGAGACGGCCGCCTCTGGAAACACCATATATTTT
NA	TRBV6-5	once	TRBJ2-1	CASSTRPGWDEQFF	TGTGCCAGCAGTACCCGGCCAGGGTGGGATGAGCAGTTCTTC
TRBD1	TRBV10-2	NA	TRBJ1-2	CASSGGQGAGGYTF	TGCGCCAGCAGTGGGGGACAGGGGGCCGGTGGCTACACCTTC
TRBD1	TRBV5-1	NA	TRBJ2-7	CASSPAGTAYEQYF	TGCGCCAGCAGCCCGGCCGGGACAGCCTACGAGCAGTACTTC
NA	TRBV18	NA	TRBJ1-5	CASSLGPNSNQPQHF	TGTGCCAGCTCACTCGGACCTAATAGCAATCAGCCCCAGCATTTT
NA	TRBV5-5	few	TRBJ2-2	CASSTRPGGDTGELFF	TGTGCCAGCAGCACTCGACCGGGGGGCGACACCGGGGAGCTGTTTTTT
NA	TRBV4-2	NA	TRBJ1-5	CASSQDEEGVSNQPQHF	TGTGCCAGCAGCCAAGATGAGGAGGGCGTTAGCAATCAGCCCCAGCATTTT
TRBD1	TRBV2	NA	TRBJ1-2	CASRGQGGRHGYTF	TGTGCCAGCAGAGGACAGGGAGGTAGACACGGCTACACCTTC
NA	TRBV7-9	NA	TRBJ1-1	CASSLGQVNTEAFF	TGTGCCAGCAGCTTAGGACAGGTAAACACTGAAGCTTTCTTT
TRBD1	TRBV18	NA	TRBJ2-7	CASSPRQGLGPYEQYF	TGTGCCAGCTCACCACGACAGGGGCTCGGACCCTACGAGCAGTACTTC
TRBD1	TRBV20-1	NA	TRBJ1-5	CSASLTGGVNQPQHF	TGCAGTGCTAGTCTAACAGGGGGAGTCAATCAGCCCCAGCATTTT
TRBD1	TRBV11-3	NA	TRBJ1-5	CASSLGGDSSEHF	TGTGCCAGCAGCTTAGGAGGGGACAGCTCCGAGCATTTT
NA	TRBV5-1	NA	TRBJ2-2	CASSLGSANTGELFF	TGCGCCAGCAGCTTGGGGAGCGCAAACACCGGGGAGCTGTTTTTT
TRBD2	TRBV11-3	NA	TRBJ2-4	CASSSGGAGSNIQYF	TGTGCCAGCAGCTCCGGGGGGGCCGGGTCGAACATTCAGTACTTC
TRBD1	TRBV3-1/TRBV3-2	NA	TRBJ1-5	CASSQDPTGGQPQHF	TGTGCCAGCAGCCAAGATCCGACAGGGGGGCAGCCCCAGCATTTT
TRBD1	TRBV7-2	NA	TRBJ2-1	CASSLFRQGNEQFF	TGTGCCAGCAGCTTATTTCGACAGGGCAATGAGCAGTTCTTC
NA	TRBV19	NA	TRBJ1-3	CASISRSSSGNTIYF	TGTGCCAGTATATCCCGGAGCTCTTCTGGAAACACCATATATTTT
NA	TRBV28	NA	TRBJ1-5	CASSLEGPLGNQPQHF	TGTGCCAGCAGTTTAGAGGGCCCACTTGGGAATCAGCCCCAGCATTTT
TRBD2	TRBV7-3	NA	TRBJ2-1	CASSSLAGGNNEQFF	TGTGCCAGCAGCTCCCTCGCGGGAGGCAACAATGAGCAGTTCTTC
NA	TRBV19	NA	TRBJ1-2	CASSISVYGYTF	TGTGCCAGTAGTATATCAGTGTATGGCTACACCTTC
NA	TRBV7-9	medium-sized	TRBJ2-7	CASSSGVYEQYF	TGTGCCAGCAGCTCAGGAGTCTACGAGCAGTACTTC
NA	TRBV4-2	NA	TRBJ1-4	CASSQDVVQGGKLFF	TGTGCCAGCAGCCAAGATGTTGTCCAAGGGGGAAAACTGTTTTTT
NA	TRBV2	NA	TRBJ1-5	CASSEESNQPQHF	TGTGCCAGCAGTGAAGAGAGCAATCAGCCCCAGCATTTT
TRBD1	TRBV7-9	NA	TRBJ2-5	CASSYDRDEETQYF	TGTGCCAGCAGCTACGACAGGGATGAAGAGACCCAGTACTTC
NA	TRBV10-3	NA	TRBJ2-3	CAISESSPGSSTDTQYF	TGTGCCATCAGTGAGTCTTCTCCGGGCTCTAGCACAGATACGCAGTATTTT
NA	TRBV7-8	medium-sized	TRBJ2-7	CASTSVGAGTPVYEQYF	TGTGCCAGCACCTCAGTCGGGGCCGGGACACCAGTCTACGAGCAGTACTTC
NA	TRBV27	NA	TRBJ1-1	CASAALRSTEAFF	TGTGCCAGCGCCGCTCTGCGGAGCACTGAAGCTTTCTTT
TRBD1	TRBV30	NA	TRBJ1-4	CAWSSTGTRLFF	TGTGCCTGGAGTTCGACAGGGACGAGACTGTTTTTT
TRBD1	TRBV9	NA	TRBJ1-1	CASSSYLQGRGTEAFF	TGTGCCAGCAGCTCCTACCTACAGGGGAGAGGCACTGAAGCTTTCTTT
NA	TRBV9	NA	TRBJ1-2	CASSVGTNYGYTF	TGTGCCAGCAGCGTAGGGACTAACTATGGCTACACCTTC
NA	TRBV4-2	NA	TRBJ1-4	CASSGIRDTIAGEKLFF	TGTGCCAGCAGCGGTATTCGGGACACAATAGCTGGTGAAAAACTGTTTTTT
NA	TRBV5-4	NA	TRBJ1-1	CASSLDWGKNTEAFF	TGTGCCAGCAGCTTGGATTGGGGGAAGAACACTGAAGCTTTCTTT
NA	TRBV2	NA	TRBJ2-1	CASSEDMINYNEQFF	TGTGCCAGCAGTGAAGACATGATCAACTACAATGAGCAGTTCTTC
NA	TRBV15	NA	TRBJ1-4	CATSSQGPNEKLFF	TGTGCCACCAGCAGCCAGGGCCCTAATGAAAAACTGTTTTTT
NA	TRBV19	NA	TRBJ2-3	CASSILGYTDTQYF	TGTGCCAGTAGTATCCTTGGGTACACAGATACGCAGTATTTT
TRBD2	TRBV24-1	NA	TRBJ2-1	CATSDTRLAGVVDEQFF	TGTGCCACCAGTGACACACGACTAGCGGGAGTTGTAGATGAGCAGTTCTTC
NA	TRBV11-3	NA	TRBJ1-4	CASSSNREKLFF	TGTGCCAGCAGCTCGAACCGAGAAAAACTGTTTTTT
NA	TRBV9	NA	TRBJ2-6	CASGNVLTF	TGTGCAAGCGGAAACGTCCTGACTTTC
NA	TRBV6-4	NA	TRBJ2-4	CASSVQGGNIQYF	TGTGCCAGCAGTGTGCAGGGCGGAAACATTCAGTACTTC
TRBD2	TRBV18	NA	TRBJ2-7	CASSPPLAGGEQYF	TGTGCCAGCTCACCACCCCTAGCGGGAGGTGAGCAGTACTTC
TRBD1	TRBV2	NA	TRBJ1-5	CASRGATGSGNQPQHF	TGTGCCAGCAGGGGGGCGACAGGGTCAGGAAATCAGCCCCAGCATTTT
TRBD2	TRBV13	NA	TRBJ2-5	CASSPGTRSETQYF	TGTGCCAGCAGCCCCGGGACTAGATCGGAGACCCAGTACTTC
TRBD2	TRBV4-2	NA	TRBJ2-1	CASSQDTSGSRDEQFF	TGTGCCAGCAGCCAAGATACTAGCGGGAGCAGGGATGAGCAGTTCTTC
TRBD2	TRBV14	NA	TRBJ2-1	CASSQGRQGLVNEQFF	TGTGCCAGCAGCCAAGGTCGGCAGGGACTAGTCAATGAGCAGTTCTTC
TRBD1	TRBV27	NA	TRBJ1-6	CASKDRERSPLHF	TGTGCCAGCAAAGACAGGGAACGGTCACCCCTCCACTTT
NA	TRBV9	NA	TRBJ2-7	CASSVGSASSYEQYF	TGTGCCAGCAGCGTAGGGTCGGCTAGCTCCTACGAGCAGTACTTC
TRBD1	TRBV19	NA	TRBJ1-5	CASSAQGISNQPQHF	TGTGCCAGTAGTGCACAGGGGATTAGCAATCAGCCCCAGCATTTT
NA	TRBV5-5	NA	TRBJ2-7	CASSKGGDSYEQYF	TGTGCCAGCAGCAAGGGGGGGGATTCCTACGAGCAGTACTTC
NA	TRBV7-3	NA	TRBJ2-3	CASRTGTSTDTQYF	TGTGCCAGCAGGACCGGGACAAGCACAGATACGCAGTATTTT
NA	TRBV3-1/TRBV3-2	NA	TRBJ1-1	CASRVTALMNTEAFF	TGTGCCAGCCGTGTAACAGCTCTGATGAACACTGAAGCTTTCTTT
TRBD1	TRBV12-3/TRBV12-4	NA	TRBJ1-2	CASSPDRMSGYTF	TGTGCCAGCAGTCCGGACAGGATGAGTGGCTACACCTTC
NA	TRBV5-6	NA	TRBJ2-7	CASLRRGTYEQYF	TGTGCCAGCCTTCGCCGGGGCACCTACGAGCAGTACTTC
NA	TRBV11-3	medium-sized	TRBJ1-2	CASSLEGRGGSYGYTF	TGTGCCAGCAGCTTAGAGGGCAGGGGAGGAAGCTATGGCTACACCTTC
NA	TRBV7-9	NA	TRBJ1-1	CASSLGITEAFF	TGTGCCAGCAGCTTAGGGATCACTGAAGCTTTCTTT
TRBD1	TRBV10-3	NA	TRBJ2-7	CAISDKDRDRPSYEQYF	TGTGCCATCAGTGACAAGGACCGGGACAGGCCTTCCTACGAGCAGTACTTC
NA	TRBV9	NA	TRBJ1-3	CASSGSGTSFSGNTIYF	TGTGCCAGCAGCGGATCCGGGACATCCTTCTCTGGAAACACCATATATTTT
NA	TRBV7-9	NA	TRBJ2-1	CASSPPNEQFF	TGTGCCAGCAGCCCTCCCAATGAGCAGTTCTTC